This T cell receptor beta chain derives from a study of blood T cell repertoires in COVID-19. Study details: The United States, Italy and Spain supplied acute and convalescent COVID-19 samples. T cells, B-cell-depleted T cells, or PBMCs provided the cDNA or gDNA that served as material.

Some clones are missing from TCRdb's copy, which holds only in-frame ones; the method was immunoSEQ multiplex PCR. The table has about 71,000 clones, 75% to 85% seen once; the top ten hold about 6.9%. CDR1 and CDR2 from the germline V gene are MNHEY and SVGEGT. The V segment lost 4 bases and the J segment 0 bases; nucleotides outside the gene matches: 10. This CDR3 has 19 residues. This rearrangement joins TRBV6-2 or TRBV6-3 to TRBJ2-1, with 12 nucleotides matching TRBD2. What was sequenced was peripheral blood. The clonotype was recovered from a man younger than 45 with COVID-19, enrolled during active disease. In DNA, the CDR3 is TGTGCCAGCAGTTCCCCGGGACTAGCGGGTCGAAGCTCCTACAATGAGCAGTTCTTC. Residues: CASSSPGLAGRSSYNEQFF.